This T cell receptor (beta chain) was documented in a study of monozygotic twins with inflammatory bowel disease. Template switching was used to attach UMIs, which incorporated a 6-nucleotide sample barcode. TCRdb derives one entry per CDR3 protein from the 5' RACE reads, leaving out DNA. In all, the sample yields 330,000 or so distinct CDR3 sequences. Findings and caveats of the study: The authors found no support for a single strong IBD-associated signal or clonotype.

Concerning this clonotype itself: Its antigen is unknown.

Skipping T cell sorting, the study isolated total RNA directly from whole blood. In germline, CDR1 is LGHNA, CDR2 YSLEER. CDR3 size: 16 residues. This clonotype originated in a human donor with ulcerative colitis or Crohn's disease, or a healthy co-twin of an affected twin (not recorded which). The specimen sequenced was blood. The rearrangement uses TRBV4-3 and TRBJ2-1; TCRdb's assignment of TRBD2 cannot be checked, as there is no DNA. The CDR3 protein is CASSQESSGAINEQFF.